This TCR beta chain was sequenced during a study of T cells after yellow fever vaccination. Study-wide points: Abundant contaminating clonotypes from the bulk population could appear in FACS-sorted repertoires.

Germline loops: CDR1 SGHRS, CDR2 YFSETQ. Trimming removed 3 bases from V and 0 bases from J, with 10 bases in between. The CDR3 runs to 15 residues. 5'RACE template switching added a universal primer site and UMIs to TCR cDNA. TCRdb fed the 5' RACE reads into MiXCR, producing one record per CDR3 protein. The sample lists 200,000 to 300,000 distinct CDR3 sequences, 10% to 15% occurring once. Points on this clonotype: Its antigen remains unidentified.

This receptor was obtained from a man aged 25-45 years who received the YFV17D yellow fever vaccine. The sequences come from CD4+ T cells sorted from PBMCs, collected 45 days after the yellow fever booster vaccination. The V call is TRBV5-1, the J call TRBJ1-3; no firm D call. The CDR3: CASSSDFTSGNTIYF. In DNA form, the CDR3 reads TGCGCCAGCAGCTCGGACTTTACCTCTGGAAACACCATATATTTT. Variable domain in full (rest from reference TRBV5-1 and TRBJ1-3): KAGVTQTPRYLIKTRGQQVTLSCSPISGHRSVSWYQQTPGQGLQFLFEYFSETQRNKGNFPGRFSGRQFSNSRSEMNVSTLELGDSALYLCASSSDFTSGNTIYFGEGSWLTVV.